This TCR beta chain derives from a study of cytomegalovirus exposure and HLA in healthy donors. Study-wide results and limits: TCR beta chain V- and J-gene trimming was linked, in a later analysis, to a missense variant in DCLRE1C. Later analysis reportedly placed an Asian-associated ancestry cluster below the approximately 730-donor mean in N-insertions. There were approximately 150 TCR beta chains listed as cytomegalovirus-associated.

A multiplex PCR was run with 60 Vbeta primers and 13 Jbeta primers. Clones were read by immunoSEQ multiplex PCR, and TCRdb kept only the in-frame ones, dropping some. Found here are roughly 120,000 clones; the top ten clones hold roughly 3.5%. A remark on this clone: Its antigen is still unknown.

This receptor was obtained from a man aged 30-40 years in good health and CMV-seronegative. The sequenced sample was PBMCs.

CDR3 protein: CASSFTSGDSSYNEQFF. Here the CDR3 DNA reads TGTGCCAGCAGTTTCACTAGCGGGGACTCTTCCTACAATGAGCAGTTCTTC. The rearrangement joins TRBV27 to TRBJ2-1, with 10 bases identical to TRBD2. Germline values: CDR1 MNHEY, CDR2 SMNVEV (reference sequence). The CDR3 length is 17 residues. Trimming took 3 bases from V and 1 from J; bases not matched to a gene: 6.